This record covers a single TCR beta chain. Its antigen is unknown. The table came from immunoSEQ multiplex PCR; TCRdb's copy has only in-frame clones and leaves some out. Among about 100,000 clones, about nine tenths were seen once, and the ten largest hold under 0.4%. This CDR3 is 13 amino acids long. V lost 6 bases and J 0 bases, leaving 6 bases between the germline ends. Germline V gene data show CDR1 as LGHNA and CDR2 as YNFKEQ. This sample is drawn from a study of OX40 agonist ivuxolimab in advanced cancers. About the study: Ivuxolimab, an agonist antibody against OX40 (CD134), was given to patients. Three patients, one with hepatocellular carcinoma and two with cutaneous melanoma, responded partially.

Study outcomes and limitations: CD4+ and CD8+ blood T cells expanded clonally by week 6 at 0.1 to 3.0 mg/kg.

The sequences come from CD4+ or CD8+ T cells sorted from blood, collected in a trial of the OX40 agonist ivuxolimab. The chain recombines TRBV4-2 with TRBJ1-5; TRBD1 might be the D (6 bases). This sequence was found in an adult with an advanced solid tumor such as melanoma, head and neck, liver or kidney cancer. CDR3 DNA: TGTGCCAGCAGACAGGGTAGCAATCAGCCCCAGCATTTT. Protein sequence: CASRQGSNQPQHF.